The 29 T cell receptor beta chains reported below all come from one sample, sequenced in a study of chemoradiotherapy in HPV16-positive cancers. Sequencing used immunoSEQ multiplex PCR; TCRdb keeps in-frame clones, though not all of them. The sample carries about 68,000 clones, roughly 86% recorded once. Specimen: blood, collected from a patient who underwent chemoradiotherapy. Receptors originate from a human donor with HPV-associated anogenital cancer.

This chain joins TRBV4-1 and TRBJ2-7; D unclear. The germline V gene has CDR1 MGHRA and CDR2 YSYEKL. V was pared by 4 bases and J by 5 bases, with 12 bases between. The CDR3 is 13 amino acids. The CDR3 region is CASSPLTRHEQYF. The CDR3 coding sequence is TGCGCCAGCAGCCCGCTTACCCGACACGAGCAGTACTTC.

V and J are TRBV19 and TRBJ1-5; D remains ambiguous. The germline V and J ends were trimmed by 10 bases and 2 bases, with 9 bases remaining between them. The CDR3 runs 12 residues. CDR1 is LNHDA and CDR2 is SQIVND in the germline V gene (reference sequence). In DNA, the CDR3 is TGTGCCACCAATTCCCGCAATCAGCCCCAGCATTTT. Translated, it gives CATNSRNQPQHF.

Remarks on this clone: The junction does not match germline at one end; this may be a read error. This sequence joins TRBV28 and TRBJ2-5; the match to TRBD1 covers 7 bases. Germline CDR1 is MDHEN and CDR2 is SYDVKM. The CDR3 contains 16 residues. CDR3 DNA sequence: TGTGCCAGCAGTTACCAGGGGGAGTACCATCAAGAGTCCCAGTACTTC. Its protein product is CASSYQGEYHQESQYF.

The CDR3, as DNA: TGTGCCATCCCGGGGGGGGGTGCCAGGGTCCTCGGTGAGCAGTTCTTC. It encodes CAIPGGGARVLGEQFF. The V and J genes are TRBV5-4 and TRBJ2-1; TRBD2 matches at 8 bases. Per germline, CDR1 SGHNT and CDR2 YYREEE (reference sequence). This CDR3 is built from 16 residues. Trimming at V came to 9 bases and at J to 9 bases, leaving 20 bases not matched to a gene.

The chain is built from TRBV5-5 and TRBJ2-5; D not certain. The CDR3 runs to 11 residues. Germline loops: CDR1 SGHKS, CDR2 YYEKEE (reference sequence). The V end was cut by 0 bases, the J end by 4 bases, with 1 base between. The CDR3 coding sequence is TGTGCCAGCAGCTTGGTAGAGACCCAGTACTTC. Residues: CASSLVETQYF. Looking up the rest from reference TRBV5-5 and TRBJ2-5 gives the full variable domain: DAGVTQSPTHLIKTRGQQVTLRCSPISGHKSVSWYQQVLGQGPQFIFQYYEKEERGRGNFPDRFSARQFPNYSSELNVNALLLGDSALYLCASSLVETQYFGPGTRLLVL.

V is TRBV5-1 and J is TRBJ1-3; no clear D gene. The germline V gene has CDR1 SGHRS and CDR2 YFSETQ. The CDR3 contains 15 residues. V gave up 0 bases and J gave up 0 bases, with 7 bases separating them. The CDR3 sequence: CASSLEAVSGNTIYF. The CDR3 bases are TGCGCCAGCAGCTTGGAGGCCGTCTCTGGAAACACCATATATTTT.

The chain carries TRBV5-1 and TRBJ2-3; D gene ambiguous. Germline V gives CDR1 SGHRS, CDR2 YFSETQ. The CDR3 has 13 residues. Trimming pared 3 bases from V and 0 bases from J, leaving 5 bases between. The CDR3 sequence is CASSSASTDTQYF. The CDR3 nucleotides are TGCGCCAGCAGCTCCGCAAGCACAGATACGCAGTATTTT.

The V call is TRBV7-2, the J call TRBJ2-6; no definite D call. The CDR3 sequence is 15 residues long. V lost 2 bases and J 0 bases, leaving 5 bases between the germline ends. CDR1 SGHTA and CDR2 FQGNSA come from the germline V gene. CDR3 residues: CASSLFPSGANVLTF. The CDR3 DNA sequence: TGTGCCAGCAGCTTATTCCCCTCTGGGGCCAACGTCCTGACTTTC. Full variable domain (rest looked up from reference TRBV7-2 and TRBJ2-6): GAGVSQSPSNKVTEKGKDVELRCDPISGHTALYWYRQSLGQGLEFLIYFQGNSAPDKSGLPSDRFSAERTGGSVSTLTIQRTQQEDSAVYLCASSLFPSGANVLTFGAGSRLTVL.

The CDR3 coding sequence is TGCGCCAGCACCCTCGACGATCCCAATAATTCACCCCTCCACTTT. Protein product: CASTLDDPNNSPLHF. The V and J genes are TRBV5-1 and TRBJ1-6; D unresolved. Germline V CDR1 and CDR2: SGHRS, YFSETQ. V lost 6 bases to trimming and J lost 5 bases, with 15 bases between them. This CDR3 region has 15 residues.

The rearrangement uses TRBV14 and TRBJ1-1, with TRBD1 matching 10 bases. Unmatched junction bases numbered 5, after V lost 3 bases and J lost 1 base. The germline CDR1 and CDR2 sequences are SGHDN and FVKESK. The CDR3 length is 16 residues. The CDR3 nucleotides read TGTGCCAGCAGCCAGACAGGGGGCGATTGGAACACTGAAGCTTTCTTT. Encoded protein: CASSQTGGDWNTEAFF.

CDR3 sequence (DNA): TGTGCCAGCACTTCAGGGGGCGGTGGTGAAAAACTGTTTTTT. Amino acids: CASTSGGGGEKLFF. The chain couples TRBV27 to TRBJ1-4; 8 positions match TRBD1. CDR3 length equals 14 residues. Germline CDR1 reads MNHEY; CDR2 reads SMNVEV (reference sequence). V dropped 7 bases and J dropped 7; count of bases not matched to a gene: 8.

This CDR3 reads CATPTRGSVTQYF. In DNA, the CDR3 is TGTGCCACCCCAACCAGGGGAAGTGTGACCCAGTACTTC. This chain uses TRBV5-8 with TRBJ2-5, with D tentatively TRBD1 (6 bases). This CDR3 region has 13 residues. From germline, CDR1 is SGHTS and CDR2 YDEGEE. V was shortened by 9 bases and J by 7 bases, with 19 bases between the two germline ends.

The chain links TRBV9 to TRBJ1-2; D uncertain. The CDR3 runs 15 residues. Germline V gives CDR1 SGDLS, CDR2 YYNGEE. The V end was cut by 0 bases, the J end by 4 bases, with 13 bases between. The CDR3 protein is CASSVGAATLYGYTF. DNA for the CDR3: TGTGCCAGCAGCGTAGGGGCTGCAACCCTCTATGGCTACACCTTC.

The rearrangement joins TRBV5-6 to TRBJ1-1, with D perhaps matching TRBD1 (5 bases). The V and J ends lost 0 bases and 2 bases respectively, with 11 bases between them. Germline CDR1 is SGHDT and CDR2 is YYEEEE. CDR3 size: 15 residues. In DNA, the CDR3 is TGTGCCAGCAGCTTGGGGGCAGGGAGAAACACTGAAGCTTTCTTT. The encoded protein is CASSLGAGRNTEAFF.

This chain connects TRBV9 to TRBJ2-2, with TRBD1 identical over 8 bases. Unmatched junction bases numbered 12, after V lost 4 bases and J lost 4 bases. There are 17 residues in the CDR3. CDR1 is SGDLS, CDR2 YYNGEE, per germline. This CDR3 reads CASSPSWTGLGTGELFF. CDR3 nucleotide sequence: TGTGCCAGCAGCCCCTCCTGGACAGGGTTGGGCACCGGGGAGCTGTTTTTT. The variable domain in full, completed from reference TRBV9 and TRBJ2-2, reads DSGVTQTPKHLITATGQRVTLRCSPRSGDLSVYWYQQSLDQGLQFLIQYYNGEERAKGNILERFSAQQFPDLHSELNLSSLELGDSALYFCASSPSWTGLGTGELFFGEGSRLTVL.

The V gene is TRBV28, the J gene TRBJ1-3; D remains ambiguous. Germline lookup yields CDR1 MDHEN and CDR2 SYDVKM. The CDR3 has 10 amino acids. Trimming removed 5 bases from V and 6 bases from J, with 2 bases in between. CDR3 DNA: TGTGCCAGCAGTCAAAACACCATATATTTT. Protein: CASSQNTIYF.

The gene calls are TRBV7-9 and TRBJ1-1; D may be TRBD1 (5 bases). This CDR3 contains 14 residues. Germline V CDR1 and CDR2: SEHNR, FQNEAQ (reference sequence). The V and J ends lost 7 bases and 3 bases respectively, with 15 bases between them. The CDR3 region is CASNTRGIHTEAFF. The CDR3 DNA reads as TGTGCCAGCAACACAAGGGGTATCCACACTGAAGCTTTCTTT.

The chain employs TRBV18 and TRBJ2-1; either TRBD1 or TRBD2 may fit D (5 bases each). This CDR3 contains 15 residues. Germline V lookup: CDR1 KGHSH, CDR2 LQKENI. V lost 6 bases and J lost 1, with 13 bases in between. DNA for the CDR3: TGTGCCAGCTCCCGTATGGGGGAATCCTACAATGAGCAGTTCTTC. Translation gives CASSRMGESYNEQFF. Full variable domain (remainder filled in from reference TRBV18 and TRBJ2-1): NAGVMQNPRHLVRRRGQEARLRCSPMKGHSHVYWYRQLPEEGLKFMVYLQKENIIDESGMPKERFSAEFPKEGPSILRIQQVVRGDSAAYFCASSRMGESYNEQFFGPGTRLTVL.

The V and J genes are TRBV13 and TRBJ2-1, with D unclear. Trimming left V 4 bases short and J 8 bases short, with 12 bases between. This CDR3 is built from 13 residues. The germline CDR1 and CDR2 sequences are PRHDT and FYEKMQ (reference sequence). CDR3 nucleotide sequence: TGTGCCAGCAGCTCCCCCCCTTGGGATGAGCAGTTCTTC. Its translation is CASSSPPWDEQFF.

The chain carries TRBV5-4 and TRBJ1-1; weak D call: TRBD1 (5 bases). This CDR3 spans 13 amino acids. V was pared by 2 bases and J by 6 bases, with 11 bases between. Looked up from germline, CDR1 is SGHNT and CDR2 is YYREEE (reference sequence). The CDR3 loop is CASSFSRGAEAFF. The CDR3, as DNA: TGTGCCAGCAGCTTTTCCCGGGGGGCTGAAGCTTTCTTT.

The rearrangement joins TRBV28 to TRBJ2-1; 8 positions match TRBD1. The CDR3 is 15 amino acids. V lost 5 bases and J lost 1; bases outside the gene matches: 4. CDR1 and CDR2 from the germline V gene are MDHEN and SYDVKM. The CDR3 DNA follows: TGTGCCAGCAGTGCCGGACAGGGATCCTACAATGAGCAGTTCTTC. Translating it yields CASSAGQGSYNEQFF.

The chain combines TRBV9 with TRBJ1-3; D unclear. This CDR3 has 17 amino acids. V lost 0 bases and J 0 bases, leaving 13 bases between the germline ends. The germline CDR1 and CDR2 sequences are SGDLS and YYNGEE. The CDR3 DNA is TGTGCCAGCAGCGTAGAAGTATGGGCAAACTCTGGAAACACCATATATTTT. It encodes CASSVEVWANSGNTIYF.

In DNA, the CDR3 is TGTGCCAGCAGCACCTACCGGGGCTTGAACACTGAAGCTTTCTTT. Translation: CASSTYRGLNTEAFF. The J gene is TRBJ1-1, the V gene TRBV11-2; possible D gene TRBD1, 5 bases. Germline assignment: CDR1 SGHAT and CDR2 FQNNGV. V was trimmed by 5 bases and J by 0 bases, leaving 13 bases between them. The CDR3 consists of 15 residues.

The CDR3 region is CASSLWVSPTETQYF. CDR3 DNA: TGTGCCAGCAGTTTGTGGGTAAGCCCGACTGAGACCCAGTACTTC. The rearrangement uses TRBV28 and TRBJ2-5; D not resolved. The CDR3 has 15 amino acids. V was trimmed by 3 bases and J by 5 bases, leaving 16 bases between them. CDR1 and CDR2 from the germline V gene are MDHEN and SYDVKM.

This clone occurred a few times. Here the CDR3 DNA reads TGTGCAGTCTGGGACAGGTCTAATTCACCCCTCCACTTT. Translating gives CAVWDRSNSPLHF. V usage is TRBV30 and J usage is TRBJ1-6, with 8 bases lining up with TRBD1. Germline V gene data show CDR1 as GTSNPN and CDR2 as SVGIG (reference sequence). This CDR3 region has 13 residues.

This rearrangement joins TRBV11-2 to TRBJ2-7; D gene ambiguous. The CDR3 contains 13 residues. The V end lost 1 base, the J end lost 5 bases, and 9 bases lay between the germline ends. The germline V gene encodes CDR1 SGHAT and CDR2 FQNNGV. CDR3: CASSLGPGDEQYF. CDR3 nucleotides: TGTGCCAGCAGCTTAGGTCCCGGAGACGAGCAGTACTTC.

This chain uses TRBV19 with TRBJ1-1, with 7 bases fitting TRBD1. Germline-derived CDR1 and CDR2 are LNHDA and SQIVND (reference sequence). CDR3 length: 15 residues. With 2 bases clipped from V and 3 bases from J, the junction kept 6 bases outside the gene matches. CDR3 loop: CASSIRTGPYTEAFF. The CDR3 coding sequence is TGTGCCAGTAGTATACGGACAGGACCCTACACTGAAGCTTTCTTT. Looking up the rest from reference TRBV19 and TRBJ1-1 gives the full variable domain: DGGITQSPKYLFRKEGQNVTLSCEQNLNHDAMYWYRQDPGQGLRLIYYSQIVNDFQKGDIAEGYSVSREKKESFPLTVTSAQKNPTAFYLCASSIRTGPYTEAFFGQGTRLTVV.

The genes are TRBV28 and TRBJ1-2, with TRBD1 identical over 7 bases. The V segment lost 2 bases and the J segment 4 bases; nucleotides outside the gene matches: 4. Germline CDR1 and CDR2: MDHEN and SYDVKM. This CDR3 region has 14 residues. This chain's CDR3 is CASSLPRGSYGYTF. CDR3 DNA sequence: TGTGCCAGCAGTTTACCCAGGGGGAGCTATGGCTACACCTTC.

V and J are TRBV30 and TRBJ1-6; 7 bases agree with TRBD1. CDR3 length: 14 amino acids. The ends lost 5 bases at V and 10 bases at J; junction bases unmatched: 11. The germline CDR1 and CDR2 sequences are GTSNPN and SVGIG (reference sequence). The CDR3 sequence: CAWLSGQEGSPLHF. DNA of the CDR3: TGTGCCTGGCTTTCCGGACAGGAAGGATCACCCCTCCACTTT.